Sequencing of this T cell receptor beta chain was carried out in a study of blood T cell repertoires in COVID-19. Assay: immunoSEQ multiplex PCR; the TCRdb copy retains only in-frame clones and omits some. Found here are hundreds of thousands of clones, 75% to 90% of them singletons; the top ten hold 13%. The CDR3 covers 15 residues. The J segment lost 6 bases and the V segment lost 6 bases, leaving 10 bases of the junction unmatched. CDR1 is LGHNT and CDR2 is FRNRAP in the germline V gene. This chain uses TRBV12-5 with TRBJ1-5, with 8 bases aligning to TRBD1. Sequenced input: peripheral blood. The clonotype originates from an older woman with COVID-19, enrolled during active disease. The CDR3 DNA reads TGTGCTAGTGGGAGCCCCCAGGGGGCGAGTCAGCCCCAGCATTTT. Translated: CASGSPQGASQPQHF.